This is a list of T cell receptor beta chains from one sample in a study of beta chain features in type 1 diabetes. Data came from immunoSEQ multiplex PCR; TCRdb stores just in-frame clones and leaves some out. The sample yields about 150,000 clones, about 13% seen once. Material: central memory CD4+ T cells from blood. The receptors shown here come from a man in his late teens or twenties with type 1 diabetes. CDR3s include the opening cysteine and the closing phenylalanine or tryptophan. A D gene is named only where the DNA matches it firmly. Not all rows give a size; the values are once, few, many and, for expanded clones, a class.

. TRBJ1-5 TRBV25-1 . CASSEYLANQPQHF TGTGCCAGCAGTGAATATCTGGCGAATCAGCCCCAGCATTTT
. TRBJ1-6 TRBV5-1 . CASSSDSSSPPLHF TGCGCCAGCAGCTCGGACAGCAGTTCGCCACCCCTCCACTTT
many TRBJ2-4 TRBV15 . CATSRDKAPAKNIQYF TGTGCCACCAGCAGAGATAAAGCCCCGGCCAAAAACATTCAGTACTTC
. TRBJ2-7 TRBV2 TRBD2 CASRREGGEQYF TGTGCCAGCAGACGGGAGGGAGGCGAGCAGTACTTC
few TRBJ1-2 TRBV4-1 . CASSPPGNYGYTF TGCGCCAGCAGCCCCCCAGGGAACTATGGCTACACCTTC
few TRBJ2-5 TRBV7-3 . CASSLGIGEKETQYF TGTGCCAGCAGCTTGGGTATAGGCGAAAAAGAGACCCAGTACTTC
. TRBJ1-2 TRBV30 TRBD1 CAWSVQGAYGYTF TGTGCCTGGAGTGTACAGGGGGCATATGGCTACACCTTC
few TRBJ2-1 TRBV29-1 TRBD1 CSATSGGRNNEQFF TGCAGCGCAACCTCAGGGGGCAGGAACAATGAGCAGTTCTTC
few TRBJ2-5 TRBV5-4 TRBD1 CASSFGQAGGQETQYF TGTGCCAGCAGCTTTGGACAGGCAGGCGGCCAAGAGACCCAGTACTTC
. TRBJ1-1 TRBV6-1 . CASSARAVVGTEAFF TGTGCCAGCAGCGCCAGGGCGGTTGTTGGCACTGAAGCTTTCTTT
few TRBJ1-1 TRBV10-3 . CAISELAGDSEAFF TGTGCCATCAGTGAGCTGGCAGGGGACTCTGAAGCTTTCTTT
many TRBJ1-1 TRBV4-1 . CASSHLMDGWGTEAFF TGCGCCAGCAGCCACCTCATGGACGGGTGGGGCACTGAAGCTTTCTTT
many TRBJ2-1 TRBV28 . CASSPPDEAYNEQFF TGTGCCAGCAGTCCACCCGACGAAGCCTACAATGAGCAGTTCTTC
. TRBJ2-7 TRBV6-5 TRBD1 CASSYKWTGVSYEQYF TGTGCCAGCAGTTACAAATGGACAGGGGTCTCCTACGAGCAGTACTTC
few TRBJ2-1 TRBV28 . CASSAGNYNEQFF TGTGCCAGCAGTGCAGGGAACTACAATGAGCAGTTCTTC
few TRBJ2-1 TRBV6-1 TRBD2 CATQLRTSGSEEQFF TGTGCCACCCAACTCAGGACTAGCGGGTCTGAAGAGCAGTTCTTC
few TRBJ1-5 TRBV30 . CAWSVALGRQPQHF TGTGCCTGGAGTGTGGCTCTGGGGAGGCAGCCCCAGCATTTT
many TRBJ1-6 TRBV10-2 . CASKSGMDSPLHF TGCGCCAGCAAATCAGGGATGGATTCACCCCTCCACTTT
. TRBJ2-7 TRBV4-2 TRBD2 CASSPTSESSYEQYF TGTGCCAGCAGTCCGACTAGCGAAAGCTCCTACGAGCAGTACTTC
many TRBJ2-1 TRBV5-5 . CASSLQGAVINEQFF TGTGCCAGCAGCTTGCAGGGTGCGGTTATCAATGAGCAGTTCTTC
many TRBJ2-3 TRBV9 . CASNFVGDSTDTQYF TGTGCCAGCAACTTCGTGGGGGATAGCACAGATACGCAGTATTTT
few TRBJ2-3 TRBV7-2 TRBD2 CASSPVIAGADTQYF TGTGCCAGCAGCCCCGTGATAGCGGGCGCAGATACGCAGTATTTT
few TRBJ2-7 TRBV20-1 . CSASPLSEQYF TGCAGTGCTAGCCCTCTCTCCGAGCAGTACTTC
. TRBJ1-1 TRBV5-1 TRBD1 CASSLQGANTEAFF TGCGCCAGCAGCCTACAGGGGGCGAACACTGAAGCTTTCTTT
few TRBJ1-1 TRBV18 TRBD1 CASSRTGRESEAFF TGTGCCAGCTCAAGGACAGGGAGAGAGTCTGAAGCTTTCTTT
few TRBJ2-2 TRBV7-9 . CASSEGGPLNTGELFF TGTGCCAGCAGCGAGGGGGGCCCCCTAAACACCGGGGAGCTGTTTTTT
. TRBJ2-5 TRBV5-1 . CASSPNQGGQETQYF TGCGCCAGCAGCCCGAACCAAGGCGGACAAGAGACCCAGTACTTC